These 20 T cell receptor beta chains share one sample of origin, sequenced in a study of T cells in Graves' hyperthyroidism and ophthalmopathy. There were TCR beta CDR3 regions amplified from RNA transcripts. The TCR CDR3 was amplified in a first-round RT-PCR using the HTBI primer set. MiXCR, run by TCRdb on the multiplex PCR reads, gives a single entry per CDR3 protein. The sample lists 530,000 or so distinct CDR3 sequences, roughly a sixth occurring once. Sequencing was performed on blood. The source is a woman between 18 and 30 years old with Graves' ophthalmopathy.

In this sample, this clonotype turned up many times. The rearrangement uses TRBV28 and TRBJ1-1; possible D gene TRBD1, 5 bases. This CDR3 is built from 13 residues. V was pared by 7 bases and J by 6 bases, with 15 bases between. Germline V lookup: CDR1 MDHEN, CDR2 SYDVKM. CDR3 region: CASMLGGRSEAFF. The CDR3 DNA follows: TGTGCCAGCATGCTCGGGGGTAGGTCTGAAGCTTTCTTT.

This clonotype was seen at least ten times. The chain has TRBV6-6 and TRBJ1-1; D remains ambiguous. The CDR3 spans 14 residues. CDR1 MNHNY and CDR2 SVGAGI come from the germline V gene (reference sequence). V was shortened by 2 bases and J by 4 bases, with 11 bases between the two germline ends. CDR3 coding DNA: TGTGCCAGCAGTTACGACGTCAAAGGCACTGAAGCTTTCTTT. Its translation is CASSYDVKGTEAFF.

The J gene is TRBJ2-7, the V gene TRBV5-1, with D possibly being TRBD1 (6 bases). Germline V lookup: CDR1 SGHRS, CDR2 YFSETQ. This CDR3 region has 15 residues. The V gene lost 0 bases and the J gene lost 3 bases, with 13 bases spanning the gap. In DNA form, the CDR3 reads TGCGCCAGCAGCTTGGAGTCAGGGGCCAACTACGAGCAGTACTTC. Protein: CASSLESGANYEQYF.

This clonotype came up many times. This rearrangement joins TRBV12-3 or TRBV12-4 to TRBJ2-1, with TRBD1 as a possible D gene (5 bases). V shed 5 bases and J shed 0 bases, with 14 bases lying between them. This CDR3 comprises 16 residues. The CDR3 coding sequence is TGTGCCAGCAGTCTGGATGGGGCGAGCTCCTACAATGAGCAGTTCTTC. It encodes CASSLDGASSYNEQFF.

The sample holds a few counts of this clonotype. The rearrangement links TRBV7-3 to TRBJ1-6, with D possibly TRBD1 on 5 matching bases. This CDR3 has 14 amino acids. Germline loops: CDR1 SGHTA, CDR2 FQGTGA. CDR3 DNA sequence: TGTGCGACCAGCTTAGGGGCCTATAATTCACCCCTCCACTTT. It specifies CATSLGAYNSPLHF.

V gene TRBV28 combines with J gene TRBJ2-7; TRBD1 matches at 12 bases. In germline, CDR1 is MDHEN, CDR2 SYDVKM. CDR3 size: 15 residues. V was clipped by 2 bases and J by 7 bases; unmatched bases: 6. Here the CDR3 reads CASSLLGDRGHEQYF. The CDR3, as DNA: TGTGCCAGCAGTTTACTGGGGGACAGGGGGCATGAGCAGTACTTC. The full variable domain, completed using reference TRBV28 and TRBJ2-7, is DVKVTQSSRYLVKRTGEKVFLECVQDMDHENMFWYRQDPGLGLRLIYFSYDVKMKEKGDIPEGYSVSREKKERFSLILESASTNQTSMYLCASSLLGDRGHEQYFGPGTRLTVT.

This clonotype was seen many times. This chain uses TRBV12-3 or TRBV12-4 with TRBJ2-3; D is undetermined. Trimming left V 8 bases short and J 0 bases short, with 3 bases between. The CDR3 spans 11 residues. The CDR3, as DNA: TGTGCCAGCTATAGCACAGATACGCAGTATTTT. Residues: CASYSTDTQYF.

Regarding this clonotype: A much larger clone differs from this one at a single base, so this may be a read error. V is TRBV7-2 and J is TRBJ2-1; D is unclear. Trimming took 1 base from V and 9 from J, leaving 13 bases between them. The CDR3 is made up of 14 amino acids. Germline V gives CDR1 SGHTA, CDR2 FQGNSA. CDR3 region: CASSLEGFMCEQFF. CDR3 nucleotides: TGTGCCAGCAGCTTAGAAGGGTTTATGTGTGAGCAGTTCTTC.

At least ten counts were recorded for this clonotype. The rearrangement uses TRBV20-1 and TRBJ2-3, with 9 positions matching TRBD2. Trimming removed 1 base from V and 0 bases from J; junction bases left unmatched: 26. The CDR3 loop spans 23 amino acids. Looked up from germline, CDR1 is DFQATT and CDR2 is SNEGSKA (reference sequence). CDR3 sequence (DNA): TGCAGTGCTAGAGTAATCCCTCGATCCAGCGGGGGGACCATGTATACTAGCACAGATACGCAGTATTTT. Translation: CSARVIPRSSGGTMYTSTDTQYF.

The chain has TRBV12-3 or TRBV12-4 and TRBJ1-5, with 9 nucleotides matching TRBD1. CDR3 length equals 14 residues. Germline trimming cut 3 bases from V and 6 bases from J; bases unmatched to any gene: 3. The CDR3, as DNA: TGTGCCAGCAGTTTTTGGGACAGGGTTCAGCCCCAGCATTTT. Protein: CASSFWDRVQPQHF.

In DNA, the CDR3 is TGTGCCAGCAGCCAAGGACAGGGAGGGGAGAACACTGAAGCTTTCTTT. Encoded protein: CASSQGQGGENTEAFF. V usage is TRBV3-1 and J usage is TRBJ1-1; TRBD1 aligns across 7 bases. The CDR3 has 16 amino acids. J lost 1 base, V lost 1 base, and 6 bases had no gene match. CDR1 and CDR2 from the germline V gene are LGHDT and YNNKEL (reference sequence).

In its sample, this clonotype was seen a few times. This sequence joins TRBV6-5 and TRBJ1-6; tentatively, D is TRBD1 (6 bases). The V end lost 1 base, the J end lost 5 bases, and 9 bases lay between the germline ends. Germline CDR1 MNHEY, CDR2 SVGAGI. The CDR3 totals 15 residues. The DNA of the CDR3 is TGTGCCAGCAGTTACTTGCCAGGGGATAATTCACCCCTCCACTTT. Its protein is CASSYLPGDNSPLHF.

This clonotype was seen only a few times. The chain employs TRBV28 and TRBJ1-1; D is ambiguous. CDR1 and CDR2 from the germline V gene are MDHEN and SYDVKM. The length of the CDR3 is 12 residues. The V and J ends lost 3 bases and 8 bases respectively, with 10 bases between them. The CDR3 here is CASSLWQREAFF. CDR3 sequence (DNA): TGTGCCAGCAGTTTGTGGCAGAGGGAAGCTTTCTTT.

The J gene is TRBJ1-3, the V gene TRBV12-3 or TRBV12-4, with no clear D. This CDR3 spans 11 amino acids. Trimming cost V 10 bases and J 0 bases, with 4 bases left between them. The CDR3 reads CAICSGNTIYF. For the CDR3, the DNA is TGTGCCATCTGCTCTGGAAACACCATATATTTT.

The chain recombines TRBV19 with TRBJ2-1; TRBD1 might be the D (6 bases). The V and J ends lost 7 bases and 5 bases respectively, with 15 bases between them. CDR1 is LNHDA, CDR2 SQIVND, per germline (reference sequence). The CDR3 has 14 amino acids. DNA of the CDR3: TGTGCCAGTACCAACAGGGTCCAGGACAATGAGCAGTTCTTC. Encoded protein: CASTNRVQDNEQFF.

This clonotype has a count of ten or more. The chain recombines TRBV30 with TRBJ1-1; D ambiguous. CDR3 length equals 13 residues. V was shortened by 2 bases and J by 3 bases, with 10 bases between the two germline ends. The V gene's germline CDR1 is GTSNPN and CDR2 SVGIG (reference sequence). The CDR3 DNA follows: TGTGCCTGGAGTAAGCGGTTTGACACTGAAGCTTTCTTT. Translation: CAWSKRFDTEAFF.

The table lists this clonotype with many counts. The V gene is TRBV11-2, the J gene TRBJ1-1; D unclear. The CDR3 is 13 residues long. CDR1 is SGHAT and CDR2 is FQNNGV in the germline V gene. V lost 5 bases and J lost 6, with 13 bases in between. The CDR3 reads CASSGLRRAEAFF. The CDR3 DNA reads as TGTGCCAGCAGCGGATTACGGCGCGCTGAAGCTTTCTTT.

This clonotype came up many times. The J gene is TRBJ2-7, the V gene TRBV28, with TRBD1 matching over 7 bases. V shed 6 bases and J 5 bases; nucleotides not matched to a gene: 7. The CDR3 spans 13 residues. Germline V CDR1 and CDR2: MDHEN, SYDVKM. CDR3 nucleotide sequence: TGTGCCAGCAGACGACAGGGTTCGGACGAGCAGTACTTC. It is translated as CASRRQGSDEQYF.

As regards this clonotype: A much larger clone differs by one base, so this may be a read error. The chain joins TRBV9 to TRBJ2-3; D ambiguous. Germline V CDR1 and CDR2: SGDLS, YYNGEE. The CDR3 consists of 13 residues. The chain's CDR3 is CANSATPPDTQYF. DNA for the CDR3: TGTGCCAACAGCGCCACCCCCCCAGATACGCAGTATTTT.

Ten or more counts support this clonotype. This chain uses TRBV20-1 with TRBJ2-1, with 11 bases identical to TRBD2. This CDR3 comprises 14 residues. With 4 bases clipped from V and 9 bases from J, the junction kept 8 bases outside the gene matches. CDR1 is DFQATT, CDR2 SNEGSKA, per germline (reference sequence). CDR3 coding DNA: TGCAGTGCTACGATAGCGGGGGGGCGAAGTGAGCAGTTCTTC. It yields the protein CSATIAGGRSEQFF.